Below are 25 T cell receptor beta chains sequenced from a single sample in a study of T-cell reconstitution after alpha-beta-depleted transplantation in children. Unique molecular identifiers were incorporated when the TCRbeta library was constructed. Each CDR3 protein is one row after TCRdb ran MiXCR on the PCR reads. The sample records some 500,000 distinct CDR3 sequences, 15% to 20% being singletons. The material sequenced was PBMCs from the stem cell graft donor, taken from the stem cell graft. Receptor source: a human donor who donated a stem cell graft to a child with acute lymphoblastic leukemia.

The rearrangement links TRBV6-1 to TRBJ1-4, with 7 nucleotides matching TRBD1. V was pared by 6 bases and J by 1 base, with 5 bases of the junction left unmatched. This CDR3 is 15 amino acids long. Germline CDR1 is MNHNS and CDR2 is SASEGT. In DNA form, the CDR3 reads TGTGCCAGCAGGGAAAGACAGGGAACTAATGAAAAACTGTTTTTT. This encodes CASRERQGTNEKLFF.

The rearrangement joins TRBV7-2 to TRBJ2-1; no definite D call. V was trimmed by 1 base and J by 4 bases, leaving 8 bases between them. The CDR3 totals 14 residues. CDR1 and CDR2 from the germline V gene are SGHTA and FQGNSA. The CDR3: CASSLGREYNEQFF. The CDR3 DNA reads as TGTGCCAGCAGCTTAGGCAGAGAATACAATGAGCAGTTCTTC. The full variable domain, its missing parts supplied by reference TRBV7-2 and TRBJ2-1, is GAGVSQSPSNKVTEKGKDVELRCDPISGHTALYWYRQSLGQGLEFLIYFQGNSAPDKSGLPSDRFSAERTGGSVSTLTIQRTQQEDSAVYLCASSLGREYNEQFFGPGTRLTVL.

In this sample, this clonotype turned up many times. As DNA, the CDR3 is TGTGCCAGCAGCACCCCATCCCTAGGGACTGAAGCTTTCTTT. This gives the protein CASSTPSLGTEAFF. The rearrangement joins TRBV12-3 or TRBV12-4 to TRBJ1-1, with no clear D. The CDR3 covers 14 residues. Trimming removed 6 bases at V and 5 bases at J, with 16 bases between.

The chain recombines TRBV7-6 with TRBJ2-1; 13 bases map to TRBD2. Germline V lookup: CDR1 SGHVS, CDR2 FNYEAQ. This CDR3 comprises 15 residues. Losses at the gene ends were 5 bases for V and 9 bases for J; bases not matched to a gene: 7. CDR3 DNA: TGTGCCAGCAGCCAAGGACTAGCGGGAGAAATTGAGCAGTTCTTC. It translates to CASSQGLAGEIEQFF.

The CDR3: CASDGGLGEQYF. The DNA for the CDR3 is TGTGCCAGCGATGGGGGGCTGGGCGAGCAGTACTTC. The chain couples TRBV9 to TRBJ2-7, with D perhaps assigned TRBD1 or TRBD2 (6 bases each). The CDR3 is 12 amino acids. V was trimmed by 7 bases and J by 6 bases, leaving 14 bases between them. Germline CDR1 and CDR2: SGDLS and YYNGEE.

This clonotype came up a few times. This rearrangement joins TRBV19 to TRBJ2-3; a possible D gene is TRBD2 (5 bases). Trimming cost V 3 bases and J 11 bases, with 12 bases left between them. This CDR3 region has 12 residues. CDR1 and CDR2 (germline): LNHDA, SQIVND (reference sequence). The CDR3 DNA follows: TGTGCCAGTAGTATTGGGCTAGCAGAGCAGTATTTT. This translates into CASSIGLAEQYF.

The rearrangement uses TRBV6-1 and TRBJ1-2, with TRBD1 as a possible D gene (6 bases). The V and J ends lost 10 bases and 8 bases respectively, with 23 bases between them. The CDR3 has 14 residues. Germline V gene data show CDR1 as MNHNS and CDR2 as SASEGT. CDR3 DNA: TGTGCCACCGAACCCCCGGGGGGGCGGGAGGGCTACACCTTC. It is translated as CATEPPGGREGYTF.

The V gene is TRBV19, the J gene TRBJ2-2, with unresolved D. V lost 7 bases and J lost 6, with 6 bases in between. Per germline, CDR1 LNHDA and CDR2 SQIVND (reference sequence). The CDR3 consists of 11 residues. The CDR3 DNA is TGTGCCAGTAATCTGTCCGGGGAGCTGTTTTTT. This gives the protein CASNLSGELFF.

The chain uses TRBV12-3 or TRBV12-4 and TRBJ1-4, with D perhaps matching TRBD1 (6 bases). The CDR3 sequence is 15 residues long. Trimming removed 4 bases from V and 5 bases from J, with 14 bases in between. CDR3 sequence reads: CASSSQDSRNEKLFF. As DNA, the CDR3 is TGTGCCAGCAGTTCGCAGGACAGCCGGAATGAAAAACTGTTTTTT.

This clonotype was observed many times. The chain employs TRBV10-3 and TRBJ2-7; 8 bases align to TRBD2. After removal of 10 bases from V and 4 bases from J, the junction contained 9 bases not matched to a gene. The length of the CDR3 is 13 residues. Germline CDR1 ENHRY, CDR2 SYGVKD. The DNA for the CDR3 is TGTGCCACCGAGGGGCTAGCGGGTTACGAGCAGTACTTC. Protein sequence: CATEGLAGYEQYF.

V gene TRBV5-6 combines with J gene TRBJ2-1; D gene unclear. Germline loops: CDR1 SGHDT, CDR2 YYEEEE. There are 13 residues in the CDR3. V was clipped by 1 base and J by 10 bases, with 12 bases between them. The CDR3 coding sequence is TGTGCCAGCAGCTTGTTAGGGTTTTACGAGCAGTTCTTC. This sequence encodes CASSLLGFYEQFF.

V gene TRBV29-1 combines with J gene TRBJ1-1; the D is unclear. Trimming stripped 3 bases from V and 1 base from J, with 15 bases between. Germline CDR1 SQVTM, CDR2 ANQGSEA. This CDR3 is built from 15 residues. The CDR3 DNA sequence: TGCAGCGTTGACAGGAGGGCCGGGGAGAACACTGAAGCTTTCTTT. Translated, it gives CSVDRRAGENTEAFF.

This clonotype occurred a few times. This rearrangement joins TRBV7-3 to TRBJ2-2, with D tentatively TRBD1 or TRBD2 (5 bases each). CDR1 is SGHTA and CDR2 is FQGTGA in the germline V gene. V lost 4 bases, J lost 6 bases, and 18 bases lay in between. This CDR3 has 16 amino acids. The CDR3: CASSSGRVGGSGELFF. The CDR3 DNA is TGTGCCAGCAGCTCTGGCCGGGTTGGGGGATCCGGGGAGCTGTTTTTT. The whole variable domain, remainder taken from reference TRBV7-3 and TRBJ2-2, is GAGVSQTPSNKVTEKGKYVELRCDPISGHTALYWYRQSLGQGPEFLIYFQGTGAADDSGLPNDRFFAVRPEGSVSTLKIQRTERGDSAVYLCASSSGRVGGSGELFFGEGSRLTVL.

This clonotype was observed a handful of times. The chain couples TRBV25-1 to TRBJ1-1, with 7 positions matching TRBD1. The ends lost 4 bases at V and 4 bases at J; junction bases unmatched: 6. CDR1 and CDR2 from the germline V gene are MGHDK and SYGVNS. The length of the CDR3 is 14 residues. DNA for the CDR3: TGTGCCAGCAGTGGAGTAGGGGGCGGCACTGAAGCTTTCTTT. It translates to CASSGVGGGTEAFF.

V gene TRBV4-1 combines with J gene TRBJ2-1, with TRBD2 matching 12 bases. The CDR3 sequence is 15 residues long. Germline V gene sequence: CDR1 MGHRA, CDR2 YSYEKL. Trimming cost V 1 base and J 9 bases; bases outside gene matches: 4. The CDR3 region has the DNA TGCGCCAGCAGCCAAGGACTAGCGGGAGATGGTGAGCAGTTCTTC. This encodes CASSQGLAGDGEQFF.

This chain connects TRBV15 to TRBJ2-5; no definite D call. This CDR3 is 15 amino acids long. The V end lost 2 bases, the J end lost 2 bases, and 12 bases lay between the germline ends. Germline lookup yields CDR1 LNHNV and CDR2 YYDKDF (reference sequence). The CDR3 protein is CATSRPYSIQETQYF. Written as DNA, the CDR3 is TGTGCCACCAGCAGACCCTACAGTATTCAAGAGACCCAGTACTTC.

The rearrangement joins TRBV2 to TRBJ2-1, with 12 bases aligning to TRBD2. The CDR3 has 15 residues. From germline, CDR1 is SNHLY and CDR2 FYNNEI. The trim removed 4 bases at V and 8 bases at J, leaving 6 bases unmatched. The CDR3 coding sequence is TGTGCCAGCAGTGGGACTAGCGGGACCTCGGATGAGCAGTTCTTC. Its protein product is CASSGTSGTSDEQFF.

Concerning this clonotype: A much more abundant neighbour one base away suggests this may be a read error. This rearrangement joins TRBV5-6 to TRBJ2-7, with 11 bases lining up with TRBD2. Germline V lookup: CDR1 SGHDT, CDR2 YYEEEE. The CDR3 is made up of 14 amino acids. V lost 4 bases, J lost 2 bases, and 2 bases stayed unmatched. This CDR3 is CASSHSGRAYEQYF. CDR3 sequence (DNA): TGTGCCAGCAGCCATAGCGGGAGGGCCTACGAGCAGTACTTC.

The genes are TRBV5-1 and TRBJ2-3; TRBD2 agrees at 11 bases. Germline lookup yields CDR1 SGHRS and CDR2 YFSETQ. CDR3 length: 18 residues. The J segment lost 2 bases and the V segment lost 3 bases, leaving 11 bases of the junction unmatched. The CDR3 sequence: CASSSLLAGEENTDTQYF. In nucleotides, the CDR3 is TGCGCCAGCAGCTCGCTACTAGCGGGAGAAGAAAACACAGATACGCAGTATTTT.

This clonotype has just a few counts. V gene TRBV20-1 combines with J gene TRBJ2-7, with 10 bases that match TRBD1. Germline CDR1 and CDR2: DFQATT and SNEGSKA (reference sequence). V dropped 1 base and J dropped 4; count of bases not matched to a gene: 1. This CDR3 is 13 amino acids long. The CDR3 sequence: CSARGDRGYEQYF. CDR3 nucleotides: TGCAGTGCTAGAGGGGACAGGGGTTACGAGCAGTACTTC.

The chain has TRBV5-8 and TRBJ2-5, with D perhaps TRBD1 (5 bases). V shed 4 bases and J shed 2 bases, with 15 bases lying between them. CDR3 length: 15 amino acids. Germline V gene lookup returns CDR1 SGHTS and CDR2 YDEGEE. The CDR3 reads CASSRGAQSQETQYF. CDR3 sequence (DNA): TGTGCCAGCAGCCGTGGGGCACAGTCACAAGAGACCCAGTACTTC.

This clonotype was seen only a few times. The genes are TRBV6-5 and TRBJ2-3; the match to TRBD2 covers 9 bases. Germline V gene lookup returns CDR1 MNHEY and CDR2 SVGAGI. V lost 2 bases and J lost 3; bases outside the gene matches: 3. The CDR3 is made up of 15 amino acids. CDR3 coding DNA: TGTGCCAGCAGTTACGAGGCGGGAGGGACAGATACGCAGTATTTT. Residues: CASSYEAGGTDTQYF.

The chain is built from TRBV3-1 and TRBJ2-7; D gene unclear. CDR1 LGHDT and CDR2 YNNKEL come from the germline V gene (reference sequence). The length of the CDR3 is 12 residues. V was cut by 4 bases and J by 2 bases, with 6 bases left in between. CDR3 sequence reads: CASSRTAYEQYF. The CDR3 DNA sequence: TGTGCCAGCAGCCGGACCGCCTACGAGCAGTACTTC.

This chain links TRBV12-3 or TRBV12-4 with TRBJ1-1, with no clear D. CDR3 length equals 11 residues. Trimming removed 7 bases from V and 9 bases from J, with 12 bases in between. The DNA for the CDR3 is TGTGCCAGCATGGTGGGCAGGCAAGCTTTCTTT. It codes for CASMVGRQAFF.

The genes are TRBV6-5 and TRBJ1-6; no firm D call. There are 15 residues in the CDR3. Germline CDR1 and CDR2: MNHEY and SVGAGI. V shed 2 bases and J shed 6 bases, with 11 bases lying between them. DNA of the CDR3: TGTGCCAGCAGTTACGCTGGCAGATCTAATTCACCCCTCCACTTT. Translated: CASSYAGRSNSPLHF.